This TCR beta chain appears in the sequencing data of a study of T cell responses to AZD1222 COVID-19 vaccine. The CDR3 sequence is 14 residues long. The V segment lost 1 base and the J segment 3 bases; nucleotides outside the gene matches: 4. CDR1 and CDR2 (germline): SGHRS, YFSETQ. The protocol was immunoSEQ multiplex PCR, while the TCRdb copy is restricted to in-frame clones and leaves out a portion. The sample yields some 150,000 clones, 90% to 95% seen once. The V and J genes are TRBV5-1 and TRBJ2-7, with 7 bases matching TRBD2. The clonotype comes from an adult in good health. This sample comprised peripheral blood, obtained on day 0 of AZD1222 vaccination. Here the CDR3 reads CASSLMGLLYEQYF. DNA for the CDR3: TGCGCCAGCAGCTTGATGGGACTACTCTACGAGCAGTACTTC.